The clone carrying this T cell receptor beta chain was counted once. Its specificity is unknown. Template for every sorted-subset replicate PCR totaled roughly 200 ng DNA, tens of thousands of T cell genomes. Here immunoSEQ multiplex PCR was the method, and the copy in TCRdb shows in-frame clones only, minus some. The table has some 690,000 clones, about 90% seen once. This entry is derived from a study of shared clonotypes between healthy human individuals. The CDR3 has 14 amino acids. The V and J ends lost 11 bases and 6 bases, in that order; junction bases with no gene match: 8. Germline V CDR1 and CDR2: ENHRY, SYGVKD. Findings of the study overall: Four donors shared around 5% of their naive CD4 clonotypes. The study found lower generation probabilities in non-shared clonotypes than in those shared by all four donors. Limitation of the genetic and exposure-history diversity represented came from the few donors.

The chain combines TRBV10-3 with TRBJ2-1; 12 nucleotides line up with TRBD2. This TCR was sampled from a man younger than 35 in good health. Some clones in this sample may be carry-over from other donors' samples. What was sequenced was memory CD8+ T cells from PBMCs. As for subset: CD45RO+ cells pooled with CCR7-negative TemRA cells. CDR3 bases: TGTGCCGCGAGACTAGCGGGAGAGGGCAATGAGCAGTTCTTC. The encoded protein is CAARLAGEGNEQFF.